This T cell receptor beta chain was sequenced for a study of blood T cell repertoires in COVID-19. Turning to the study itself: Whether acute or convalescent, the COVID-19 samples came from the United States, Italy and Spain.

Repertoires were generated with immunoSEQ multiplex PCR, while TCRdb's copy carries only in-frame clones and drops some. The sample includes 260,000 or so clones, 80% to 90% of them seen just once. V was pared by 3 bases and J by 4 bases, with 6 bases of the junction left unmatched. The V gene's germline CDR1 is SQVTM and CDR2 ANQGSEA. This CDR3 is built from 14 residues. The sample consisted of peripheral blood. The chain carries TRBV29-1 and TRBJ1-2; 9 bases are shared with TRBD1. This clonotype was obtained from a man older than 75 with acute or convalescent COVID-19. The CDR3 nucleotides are TGCAGCGTTGATACACAGGGGGCCGGCTATGGCTACACCTTC. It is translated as CSVDTQGAGYGYTF.